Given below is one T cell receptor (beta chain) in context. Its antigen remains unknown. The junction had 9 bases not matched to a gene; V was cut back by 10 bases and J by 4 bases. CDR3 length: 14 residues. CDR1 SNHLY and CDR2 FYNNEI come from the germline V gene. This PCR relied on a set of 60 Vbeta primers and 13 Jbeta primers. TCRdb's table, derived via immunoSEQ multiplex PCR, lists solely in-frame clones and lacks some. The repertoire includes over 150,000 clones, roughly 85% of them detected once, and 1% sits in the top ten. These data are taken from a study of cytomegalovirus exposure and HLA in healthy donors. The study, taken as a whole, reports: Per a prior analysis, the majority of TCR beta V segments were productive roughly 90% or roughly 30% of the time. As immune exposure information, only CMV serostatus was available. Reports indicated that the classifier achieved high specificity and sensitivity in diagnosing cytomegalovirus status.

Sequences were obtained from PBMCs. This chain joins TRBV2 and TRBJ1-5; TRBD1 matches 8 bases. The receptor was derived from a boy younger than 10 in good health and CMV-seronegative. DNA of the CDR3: TGTGCCACCTCAGACAGGGGCAGAAATCAGCCCCAGCATTTT. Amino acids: CATSDRGRNQPQHF.